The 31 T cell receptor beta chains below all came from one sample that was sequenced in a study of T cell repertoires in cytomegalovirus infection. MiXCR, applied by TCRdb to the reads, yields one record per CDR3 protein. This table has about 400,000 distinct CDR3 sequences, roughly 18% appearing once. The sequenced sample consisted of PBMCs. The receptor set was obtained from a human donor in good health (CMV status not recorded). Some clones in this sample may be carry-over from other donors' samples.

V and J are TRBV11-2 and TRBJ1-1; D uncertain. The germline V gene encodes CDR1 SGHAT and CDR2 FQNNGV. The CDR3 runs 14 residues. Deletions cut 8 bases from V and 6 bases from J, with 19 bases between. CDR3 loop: CASARGSLTAEAFF. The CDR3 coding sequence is TGTGCCAGCGCCCGTGGTAGTTTAACGGCTGAAGCTTTCTTT.

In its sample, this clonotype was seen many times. CDR3: CASSGKTGWTDTQYF. DNA of the CDR3: TGTGCCAGCAGTGGGAAGACAGGGTGGACAGATACGCAGTATTTT. The J gene is TRBJ2-3, the V gene TRBV6-1; 7 nucleotides line up with TRBD1. This CDR3 has 15 amino acids. The trim removed 4 bases at V and 3 bases at J, leaving 7 bases unmatched. Germline V gene data show CDR1 as MNHNS and CDR2 as SASEGT.

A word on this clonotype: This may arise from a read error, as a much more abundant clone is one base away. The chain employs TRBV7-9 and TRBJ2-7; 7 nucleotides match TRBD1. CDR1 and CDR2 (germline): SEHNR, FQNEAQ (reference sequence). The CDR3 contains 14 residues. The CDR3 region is CAGSLRDSSYEQYF. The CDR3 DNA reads TGTGCCGGCAGCCTGAGGGACAGTTCCTACGAGCAGTACTTC.

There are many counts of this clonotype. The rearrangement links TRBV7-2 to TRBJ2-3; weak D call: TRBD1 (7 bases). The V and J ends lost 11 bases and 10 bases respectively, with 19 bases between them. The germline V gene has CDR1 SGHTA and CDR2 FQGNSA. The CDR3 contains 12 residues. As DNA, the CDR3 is TGTGCCTCCGGAGGGGGCTTTCTGTCGCAGTATTTT. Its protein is CASGGGFLSQYF.

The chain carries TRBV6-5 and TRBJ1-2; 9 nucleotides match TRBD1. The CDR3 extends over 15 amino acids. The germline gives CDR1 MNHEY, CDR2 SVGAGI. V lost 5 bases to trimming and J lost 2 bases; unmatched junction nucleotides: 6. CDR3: CASSRGQGINYGYTF. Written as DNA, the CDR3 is TGTGCCAGCAGTCGCGGACAGGGGATAAACTATGGCTACACCTTC.

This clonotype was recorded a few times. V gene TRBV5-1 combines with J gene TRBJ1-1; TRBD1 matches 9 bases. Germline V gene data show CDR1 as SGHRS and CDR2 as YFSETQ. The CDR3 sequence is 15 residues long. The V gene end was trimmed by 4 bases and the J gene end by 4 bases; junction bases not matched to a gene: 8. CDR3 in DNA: TGCGCCAGCAGCAATAACCACAGGGGGCTCACTGAAGCTTTCTTT. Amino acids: CASSNNHRGLTEAFF.

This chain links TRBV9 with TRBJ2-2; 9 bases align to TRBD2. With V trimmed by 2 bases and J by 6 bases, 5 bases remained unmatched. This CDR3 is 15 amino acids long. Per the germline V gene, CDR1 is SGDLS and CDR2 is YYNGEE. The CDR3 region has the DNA TGTGCCAGCAGCGTGGGGGGACTAGCCGCCGGGGAGCTGTTTTTT. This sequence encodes CASSVGGLAAGELFF.

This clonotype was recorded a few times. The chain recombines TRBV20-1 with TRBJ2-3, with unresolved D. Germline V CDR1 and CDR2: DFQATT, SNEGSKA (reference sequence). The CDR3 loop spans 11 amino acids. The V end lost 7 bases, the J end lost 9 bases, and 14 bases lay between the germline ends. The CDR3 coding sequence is TGCAGTGGATGGAGCAGAGAAACGCAGTATTTT. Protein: CSGWSRETQYF.

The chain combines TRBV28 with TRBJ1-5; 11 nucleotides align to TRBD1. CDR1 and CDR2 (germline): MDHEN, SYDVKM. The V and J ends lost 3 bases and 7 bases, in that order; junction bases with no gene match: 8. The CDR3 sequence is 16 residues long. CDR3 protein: CASSFRWTGGGQPQHF. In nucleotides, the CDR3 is TGTGCCAGCAGTTTTCGTTGGACAGGGGGCGGACAGCCCCAGCATTTT.

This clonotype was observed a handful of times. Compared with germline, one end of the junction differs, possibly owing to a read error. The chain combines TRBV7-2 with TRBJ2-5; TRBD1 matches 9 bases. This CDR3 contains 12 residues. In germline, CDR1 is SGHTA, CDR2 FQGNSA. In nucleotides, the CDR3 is TGTGCCAGCAGCCCTAGGGGGACAGGGTTCAACTTC. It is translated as CASSPRGTGFNF.

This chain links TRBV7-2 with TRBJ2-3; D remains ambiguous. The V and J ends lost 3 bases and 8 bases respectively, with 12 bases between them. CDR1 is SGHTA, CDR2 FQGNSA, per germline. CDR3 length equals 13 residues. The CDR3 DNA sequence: TGTGCCAGCAGCTTTTTGGGTGTAGGTACGCAGTATTTT. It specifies CASSFLGVGTQYF.

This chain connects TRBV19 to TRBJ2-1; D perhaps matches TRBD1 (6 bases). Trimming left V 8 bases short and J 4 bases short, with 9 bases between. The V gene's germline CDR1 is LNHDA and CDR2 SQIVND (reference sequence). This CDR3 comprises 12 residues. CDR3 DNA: TGTGCCAGTTCACAGGGTTACAATGAGCAGTTCTTC. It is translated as CASSQGYNEQFF. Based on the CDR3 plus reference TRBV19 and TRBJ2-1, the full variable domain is DGGITQSPKYLFRKEGQNVTLSCEQNLNHDAMYWYRQDPGQGLRLIYYSQIVNDFQKGDIAEGYSVSREKKESFPLTVTSAQKNPTAFYLCASSQGYNEQFFGPGTRLTVL.

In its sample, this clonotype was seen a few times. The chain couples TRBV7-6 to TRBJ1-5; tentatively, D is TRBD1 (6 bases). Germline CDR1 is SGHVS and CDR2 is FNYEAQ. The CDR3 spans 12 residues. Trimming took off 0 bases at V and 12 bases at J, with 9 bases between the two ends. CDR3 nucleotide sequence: TGTGCCAGCAGCTTAGCGGGGGGCCTCCAGCATTTT. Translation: CASSLAGGLQHF.

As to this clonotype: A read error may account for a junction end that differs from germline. The CDR3 DNA follows: TGTGCCAGCTCTGACGGCGCATGGTTGTACACCGGAGAGCTGTTTTTT. Translation gives CASSDGAWLYTGELFF. The chain uses TRBV2 and TRBJ2-2; D is undetermined. The CDR3 runs to 16 residues. CDR1 is SNHLY and CDR2 is FYNNEI in the germline V gene.

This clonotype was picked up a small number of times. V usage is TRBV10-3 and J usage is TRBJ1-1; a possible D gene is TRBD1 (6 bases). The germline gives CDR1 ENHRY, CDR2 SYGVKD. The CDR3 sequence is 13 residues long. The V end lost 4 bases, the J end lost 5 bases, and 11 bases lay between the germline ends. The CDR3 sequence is CAISGTGRTEAFF. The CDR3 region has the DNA TGTGCCATCAGTGGAACAGGGAGGACTGAAGCTTTCTTT.

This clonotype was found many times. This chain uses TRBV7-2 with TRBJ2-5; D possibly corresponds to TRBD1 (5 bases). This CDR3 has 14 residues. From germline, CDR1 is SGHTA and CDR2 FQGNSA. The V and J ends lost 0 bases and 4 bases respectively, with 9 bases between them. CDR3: CASSLAGRGETQYF. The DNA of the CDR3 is TGTGCCAGCAGCTTAGCGGGAAGGGGAGAGACCCAGTACTTC.

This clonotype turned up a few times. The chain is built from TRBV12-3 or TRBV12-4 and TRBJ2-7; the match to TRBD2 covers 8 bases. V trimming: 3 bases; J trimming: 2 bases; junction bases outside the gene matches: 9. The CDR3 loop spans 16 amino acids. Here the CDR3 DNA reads TGTGCCAGCAGTTTCTCTGCGGGGCGGGAGGCCTACGAGCAGTACTTC. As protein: CASSFSAGREAYEQYF.

The CDR3 DNA reads as TGTGCCAGCAGTTTAAACGGGGCAGTAGATACGCAGTATTTT. It yields the protein CASSLNGAVDTQYF. The chain links TRBV12-3 or TRBV12-4 to TRBJ2-3; tentatively, D is TRBD1 or TRBD2 (5 bases each). Trimming stripped 2 bases from V and 5 bases from J, with 11 bases between. This CDR3 region has 14 residues.

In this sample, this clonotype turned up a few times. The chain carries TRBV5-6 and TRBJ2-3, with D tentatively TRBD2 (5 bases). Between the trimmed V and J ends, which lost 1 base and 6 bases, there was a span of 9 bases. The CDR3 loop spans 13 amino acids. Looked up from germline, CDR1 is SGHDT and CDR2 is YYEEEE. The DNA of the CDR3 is TGTGCCAGCAGCTTGAATCTAGCCGATACGCAGTATTTT. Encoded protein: CASSLNLADTQYF.

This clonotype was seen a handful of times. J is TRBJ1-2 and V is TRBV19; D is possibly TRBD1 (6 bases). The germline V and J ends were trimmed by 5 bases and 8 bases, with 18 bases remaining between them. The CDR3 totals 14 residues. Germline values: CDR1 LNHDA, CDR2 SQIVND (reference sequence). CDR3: CASSASDRNIGYTF. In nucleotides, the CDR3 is TGTGCCAGTAGTGCCTCGGACAGAAATATCGGCTACACCTTC.

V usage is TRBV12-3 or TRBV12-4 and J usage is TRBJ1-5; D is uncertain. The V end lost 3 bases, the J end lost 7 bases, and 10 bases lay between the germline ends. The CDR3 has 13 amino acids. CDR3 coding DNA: TGTGCCAGCAGTTTTGGTGTTGCCCAGCCCCAGCATTTT. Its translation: CASSFGVAQPQHF.

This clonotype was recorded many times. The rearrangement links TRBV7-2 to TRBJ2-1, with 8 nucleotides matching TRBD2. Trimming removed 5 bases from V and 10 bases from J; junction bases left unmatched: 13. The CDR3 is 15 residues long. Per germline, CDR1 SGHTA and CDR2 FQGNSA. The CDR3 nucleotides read TGTGCCAGCAGCCGATTGGGACTAGTGGTCCGGGAGCAGTTCTTC. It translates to CASSRLGLVVREQFF. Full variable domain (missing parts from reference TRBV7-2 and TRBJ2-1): GAGVSQSPSNKVTEKGKDVELRCDPISGHTALYWYRQSLGQGLEFLIYFQGNSAPDKSGLPSDRFSAERTGGSVSTLTIQRTQQEDSAVYLCASSRLGLVVREQFFGPGTRLTVL.

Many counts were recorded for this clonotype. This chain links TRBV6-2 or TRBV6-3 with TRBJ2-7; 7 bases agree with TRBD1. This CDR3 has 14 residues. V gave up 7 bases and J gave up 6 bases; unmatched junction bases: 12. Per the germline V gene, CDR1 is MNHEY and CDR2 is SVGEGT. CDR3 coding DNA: TGTGCCAGCACCCGAGGCCGACAGGGAAGCGAGCAGTACTTC. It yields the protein CASTRGRQGSEQYF.

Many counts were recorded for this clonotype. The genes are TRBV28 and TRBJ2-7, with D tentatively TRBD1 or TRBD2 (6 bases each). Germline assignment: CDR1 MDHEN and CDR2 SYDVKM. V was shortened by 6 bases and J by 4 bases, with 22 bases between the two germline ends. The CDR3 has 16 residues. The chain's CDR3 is CASSTGGTQGLYEQYF. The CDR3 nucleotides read TGTGCCAGCAGCACTGGGGGGACGCAGGGGTTGTACGAGCAGTACTTC.

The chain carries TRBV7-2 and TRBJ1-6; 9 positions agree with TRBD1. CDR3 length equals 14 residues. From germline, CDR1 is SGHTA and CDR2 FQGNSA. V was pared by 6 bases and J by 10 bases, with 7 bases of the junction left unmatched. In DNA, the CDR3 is TGTGCCAGCAGAACCGGGACAGGGTTGTCACCCCTCCACTTT. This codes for CASRTGTGLSPLHF.

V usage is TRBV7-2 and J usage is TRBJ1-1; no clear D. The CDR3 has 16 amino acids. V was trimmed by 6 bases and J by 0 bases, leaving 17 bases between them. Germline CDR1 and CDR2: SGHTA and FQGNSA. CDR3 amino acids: CASRSDVYLMNTEAFF. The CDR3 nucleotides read TGTGCCAGCAGGTCTGATGTGTACCTTATGAACACTGAAGCTTTCTTT. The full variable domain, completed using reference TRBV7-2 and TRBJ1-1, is GAGVSQSPSNKVTEKGKDVELRCDPISGHTALYWYRQSLGQGLEFLIYFQGNSAPDKSGLPSDRFSAERTGGSVSTLTIQRTQQEDSAVYLCASRSDVYLMNTEAFFGQGTRLTVV.

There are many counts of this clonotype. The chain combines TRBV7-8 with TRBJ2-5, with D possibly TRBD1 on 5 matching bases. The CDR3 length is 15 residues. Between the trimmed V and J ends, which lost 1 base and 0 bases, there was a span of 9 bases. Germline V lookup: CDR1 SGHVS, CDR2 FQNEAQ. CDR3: CASSLVTAYQETQYF. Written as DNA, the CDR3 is TGTGCCAGCAGCTTAGTGACAGCCTACCAAGAGACCCAGTACTTC.

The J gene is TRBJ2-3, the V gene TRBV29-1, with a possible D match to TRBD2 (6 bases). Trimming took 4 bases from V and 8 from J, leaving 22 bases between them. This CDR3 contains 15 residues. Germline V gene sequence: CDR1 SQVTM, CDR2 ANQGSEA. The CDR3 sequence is CSVGQTAGKLGTQYF. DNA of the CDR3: TGCAGCGTTGGGCAAACAGCGGGTAAGCTTGGTACGCAGTATTTT.

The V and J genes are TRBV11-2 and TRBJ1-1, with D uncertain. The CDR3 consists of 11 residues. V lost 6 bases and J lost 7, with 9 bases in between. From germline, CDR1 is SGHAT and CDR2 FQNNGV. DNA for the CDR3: TGTGCCAGCAGGGGGTATTATGAAGCTTTCTTT. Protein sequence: CASRGYYEAFF. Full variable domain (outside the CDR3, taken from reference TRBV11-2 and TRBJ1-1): EAGVAQSPRYKIIEKRQSVAFWCNPISGHATLYWYQQILGQGPKLLIQFQNNGVVDDSQLPKDRFSAERLKGVDSTLKIQPAKLEDSAVYLCASRGYYEAFFGQGTRLTVV.

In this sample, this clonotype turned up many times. CDR3: CASSQETGWGYGYTF. CDR3 sequence (DNA): TGCGCCAGCAGCCAAGAGACTGGGTGGGGTTATGGCTACACCTTC. The chain has TRBV4-3 and TRBJ1-2; the D is unclear. Germline lookup yields CDR1 LGHNA and CDR2 YSLEER. Trimming shortened V by 0 bases and J by 5 bases, and 13 bases separated the two germline ends. CDR3 length: 15 amino acids.

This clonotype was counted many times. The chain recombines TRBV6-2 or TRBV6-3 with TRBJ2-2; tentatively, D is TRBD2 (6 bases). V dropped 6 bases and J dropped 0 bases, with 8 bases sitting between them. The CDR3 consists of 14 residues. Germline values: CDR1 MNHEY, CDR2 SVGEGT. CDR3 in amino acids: CASRRDANTGELFF. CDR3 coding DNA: TGTGCCAGCAGGCGGGACGCGAACACCGGGGAGCTGTTTTTT.